This T cell receptor (beta chain) is drawn from a study of T cell responses to AZD1222 COVID-19 vaccine. Study at large: Pooled in the analysis were second doses at about 4 or about 12 weeks.

CDR1 SNHLY and CDR2 FYNNEI come from the germline V gene. J gave up 8 bases and V 6 bases, and 2 bases lay outside the gene matches. CDR3 length: 11 amino acids. Notes on this clone: Its cognate antigen is unknown.

The data were produced by immunoSEQ multiplex PCR, yet TCRdb's version contains in-frame clones alone and is incomplete. The sample lists some 74,000 clones, around 81% occurring once. Study conclusions and caveats: AZD1222 recipients seropositive at baseline numbered only five to seven. No day 14 peak samples; only post-peak repertoires were characterized. There were vaccine-associated CD4 TCRs across spike, dominant at 160-218 and 743-854.

This TCR came from an adult in good health. The source was peripheral blood, collected on day 0 of AZD1222 vaccination. The chain joins TRBV2 to TRBJ1-2; TRBD1 matches 8 bases. The CDR3 loop reads CASRRDRGYTF. The CDR3 DNA sequence: TGTGCCAGCAGGCGGGACAGGGGCTACACCTTC.